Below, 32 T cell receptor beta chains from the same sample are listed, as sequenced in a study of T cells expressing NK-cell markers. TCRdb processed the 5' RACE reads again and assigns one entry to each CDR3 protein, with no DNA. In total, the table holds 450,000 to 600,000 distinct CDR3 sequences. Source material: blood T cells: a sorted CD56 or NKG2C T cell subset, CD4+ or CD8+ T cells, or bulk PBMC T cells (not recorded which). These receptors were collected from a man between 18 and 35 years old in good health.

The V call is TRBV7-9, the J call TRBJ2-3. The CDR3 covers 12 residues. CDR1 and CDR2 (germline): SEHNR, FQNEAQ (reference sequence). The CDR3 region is CASGIMTDTQYF.

This CDR3 is CASSFLAETEAFF. This chain connects TRBV7-9 to TRBJ1-1. Germline CDR1 and CDR2: SEHNR and FQNEAQ (reference sequence). The CDR3 loop spans 13 amino acids.

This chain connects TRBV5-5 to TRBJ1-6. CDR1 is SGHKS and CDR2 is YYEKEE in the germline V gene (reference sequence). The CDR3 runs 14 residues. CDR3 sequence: CASAFRAPNSPLHF.

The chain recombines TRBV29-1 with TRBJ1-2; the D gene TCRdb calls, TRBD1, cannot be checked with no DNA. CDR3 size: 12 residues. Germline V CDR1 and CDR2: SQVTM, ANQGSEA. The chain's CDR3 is CSVGGSYYGYTF.

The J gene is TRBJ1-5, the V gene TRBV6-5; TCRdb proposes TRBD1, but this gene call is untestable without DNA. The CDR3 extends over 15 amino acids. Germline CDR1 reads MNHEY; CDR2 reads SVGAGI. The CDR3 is CASNQGWDGNQPQHF.

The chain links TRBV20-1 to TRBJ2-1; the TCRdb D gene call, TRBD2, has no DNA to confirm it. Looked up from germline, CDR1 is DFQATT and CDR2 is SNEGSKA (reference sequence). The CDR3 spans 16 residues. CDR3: CSAEDSRANFGNEQFF.

The CDR3 region is CASSSFLGQGADEQFF. The chain has TRBV2 and TRBJ2-1; the D call of TRBD1 rests on TCRdb alone, since no DNA is present to check it. CDR1 is SNHLY and CDR2 is FYNNEI in the germline V gene. The CDR3 has 16 residues.

CDR3 amino acids: CASSSEGGGMYNEQFF. This rearrangement joins TRBV5-1 to TRBJ2-1; TCRdb picks TRBD1, but there is no DNA to check that call. Germline CDR1 is SGHRS and CDR2 is YFSETQ. The CDR3 runs to 16 residues.

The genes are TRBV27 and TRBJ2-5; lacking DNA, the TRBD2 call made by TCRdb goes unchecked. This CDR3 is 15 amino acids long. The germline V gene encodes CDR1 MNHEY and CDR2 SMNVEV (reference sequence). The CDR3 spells CASSSASFPVETQYF.

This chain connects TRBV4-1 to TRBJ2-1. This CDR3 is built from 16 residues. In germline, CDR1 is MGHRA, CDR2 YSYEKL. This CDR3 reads CASSQIDLFIYNEQFF.

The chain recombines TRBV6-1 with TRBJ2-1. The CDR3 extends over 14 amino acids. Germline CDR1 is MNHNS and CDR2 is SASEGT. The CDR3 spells CASRDTNSYNEQFF.

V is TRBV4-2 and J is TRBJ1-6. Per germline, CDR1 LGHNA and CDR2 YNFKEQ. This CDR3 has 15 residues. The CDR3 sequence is CASSQATADNSPLHF.

CDR3 in amino acids: CASSPLTRSGNTIYF. The chain links TRBV6-5 to TRBJ1-3. Germline V gene lookup returns CDR1 MNHEY and CDR2 SVGAGI. The CDR3 covers 15 residues.

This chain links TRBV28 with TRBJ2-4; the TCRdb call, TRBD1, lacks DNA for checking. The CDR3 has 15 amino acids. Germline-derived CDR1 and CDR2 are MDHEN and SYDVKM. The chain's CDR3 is CASSQGRWGKNIQYF.

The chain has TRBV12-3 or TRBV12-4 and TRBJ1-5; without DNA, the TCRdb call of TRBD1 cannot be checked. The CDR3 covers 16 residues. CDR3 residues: CASSFGTGVSNQPQHF.

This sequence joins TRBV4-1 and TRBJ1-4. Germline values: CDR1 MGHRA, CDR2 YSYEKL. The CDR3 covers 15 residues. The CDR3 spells CASSQDTTTNEKLFF.

The CDR3 region is CASRAFRDNLSGANVLTF. This chain links TRBV6-5 with TRBJ2-6; TCRdb proposes TRBD1, but this gene call is untestable without DNA. This CDR3 comprises 18 residues. From germline, CDR1 is MNHEY and CDR2 SVGAGI.

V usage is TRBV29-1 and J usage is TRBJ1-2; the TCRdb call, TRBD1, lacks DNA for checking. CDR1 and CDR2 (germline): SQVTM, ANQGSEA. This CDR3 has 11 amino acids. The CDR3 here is CSVEGARGYTF.

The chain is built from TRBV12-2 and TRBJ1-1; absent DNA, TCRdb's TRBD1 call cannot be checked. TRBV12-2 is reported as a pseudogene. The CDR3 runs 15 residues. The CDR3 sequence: CASRISGTVKTEAFF.

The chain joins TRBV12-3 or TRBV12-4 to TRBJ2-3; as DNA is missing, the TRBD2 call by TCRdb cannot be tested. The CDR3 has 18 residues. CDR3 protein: CASSLIGLAGASTDTQYF.

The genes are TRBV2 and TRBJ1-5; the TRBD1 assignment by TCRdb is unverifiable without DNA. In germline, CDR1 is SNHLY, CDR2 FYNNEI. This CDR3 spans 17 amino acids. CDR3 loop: CASSEDYPGARSQPQHF.

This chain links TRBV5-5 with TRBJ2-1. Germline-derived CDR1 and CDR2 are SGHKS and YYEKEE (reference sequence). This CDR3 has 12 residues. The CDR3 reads CASSFTESEQFF.

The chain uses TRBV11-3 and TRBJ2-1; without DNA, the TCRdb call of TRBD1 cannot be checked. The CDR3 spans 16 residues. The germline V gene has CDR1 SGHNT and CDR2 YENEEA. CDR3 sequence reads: CASSFTGGVVGDEQFF.

CDR3 sequence reads: CTLAGDNYEQYF. The rearrangement links TRBV20-1 to TRBJ2-7; as DNA is missing, the TRBD1 call by TCRdb cannot be tested. The CDR3 contains 12 residues. The V gene's germline CDR1 is DFQATT and CDR2 SNEGSKA (reference sequence).

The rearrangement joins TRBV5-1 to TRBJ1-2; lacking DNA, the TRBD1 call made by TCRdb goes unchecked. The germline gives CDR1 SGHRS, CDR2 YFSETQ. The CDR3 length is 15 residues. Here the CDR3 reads CASSSTGGAVEGYTF.

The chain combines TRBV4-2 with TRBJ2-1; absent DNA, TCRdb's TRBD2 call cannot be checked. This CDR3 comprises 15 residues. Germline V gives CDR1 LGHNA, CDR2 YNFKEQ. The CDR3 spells CASSPLLAGRSEQFF.

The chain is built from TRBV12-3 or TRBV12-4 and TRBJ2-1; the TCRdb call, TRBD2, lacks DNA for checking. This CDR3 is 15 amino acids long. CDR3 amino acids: CASSRPLAGENEQFF.

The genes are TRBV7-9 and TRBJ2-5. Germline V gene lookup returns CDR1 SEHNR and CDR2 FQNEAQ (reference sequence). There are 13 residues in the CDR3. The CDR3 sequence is CASSELNGETQYF.

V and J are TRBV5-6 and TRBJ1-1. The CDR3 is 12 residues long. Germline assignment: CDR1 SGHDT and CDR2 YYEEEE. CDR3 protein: CASSPPSQSAFF. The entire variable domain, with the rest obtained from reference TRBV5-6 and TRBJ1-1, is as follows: DAGVTQSPTHLIKTRGQQVTLRCSPKSGHDTVSWYQQALGQGPQFIFQYYEEEERQRGNFPDRFSGHQFPNYSSELNVNALLLGDSALYLCASSPPSQSAFFGQGTRLTVV.

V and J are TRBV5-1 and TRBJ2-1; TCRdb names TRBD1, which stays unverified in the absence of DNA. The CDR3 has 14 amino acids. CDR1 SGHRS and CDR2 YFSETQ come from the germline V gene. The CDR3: CASSLNGGENEQFF.

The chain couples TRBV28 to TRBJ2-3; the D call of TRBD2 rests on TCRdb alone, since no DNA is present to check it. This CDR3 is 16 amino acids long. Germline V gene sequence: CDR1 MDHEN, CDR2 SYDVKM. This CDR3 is CASRRTSSVGTDTQYF.

The CDR3 sequence is CASSPTTGFYSPLHF. The V gene is TRBV7-2, the J gene TRBJ1-6; TCRdb picks TRBD1, but there is no DNA to check that call. The CDR3 loop spans 15 amino acids. Per the germline V gene, CDR1 is SGHTA and CDR2 is FQGNSA.